This T cell receptor (beta chain) was sequenced in a study of cytomegalovirus exposure and HLA in healthy donors. Study as a whole: Approximately 81% of 398 genotyped donors fell in the Caucasian-associated ancestry cluster. Whole-study findings and limits: Most subjects had HLA-A and HLA-B alleles reportedly predicted accurately by TCR beta sequences. In vitro, a few CMV-associated chains proved specific for CMV antigens.

This clone was seen only a few times. Its antigen is unknown. Use of 60 Vbeta and 13 Jbeta primers characterized the PCR. Profiled with immunoSEQ multiplex PCR; TCRdb holds only in-frame clones, not every one. Of about 140,000 clones in the sample, 66% were seen once. As for the donors, each was a healthy bone marrow donor. This CDR3 contains 19 residues. Germline trimming cut 0 bases from V and 6 bases from J; bases unmatched to any gene: 11. Germline assignment: CDR1 LGHNA and CDR2 YSLEER. The V gene is TRBV4-3, the J gene TRBJ2-2; 12 bases are a match to TRBD1. The sequencing sample was made of PBMCs. The TCR was taken from a human donor in good health. CDR3 loop: CASSQDWAGQGALAGELFF. CDR3 sequence (DNA): TGCGCCAGCAGCCAAGATTGGGCGGGACAGGGGGCGCTCGCCGGGGAGCTGTTTTTT.